The 24 T cell receptor beta chains below come from one sample, sequenced in a study of CD4 and CD8 cells across lung adenocarcinoma regions (dated by TCRdb to the late 2010s). The library was generated by PCR. The listed sequencing device is HiSeq X Ten. TCRdb trimmed the raw reads at Q25, called clones with MiXCR and kept productive beta chains. Rows with a matching CDR3 protein are joined into one entry that keeps the most common DNA and genes. The sample table lists 7,500 to 10,000 distinct CDR3 sequences, 40% to 65% of them with a count of one. Together, the top ten hold about 20% of the sample. The sample consisted of CD4+ T cells from the margin of a lung tumor. Per the publication, the cell subset or site label means: tumor margin region. These receptor sequences come from a male donor with lung adenocarcinoma. The CD4 and CD8 labels of this study may be unreliable.

J is TRBJ2-4 and V is TRBV6-1; D possibly uses TRBD1 or TRBD2 (5 bases each). The CDR3 sequence is 14 residues long. Germline V gene sequence: CDR1 MNHNS, CDR2 SASEGT. CDR3 protein: CGTTGLRGRNMQYF. CDR3 DNA: TGTGGCACCACGGGGCTGAGAGGCAGAAATATGCAGTACTTC.

Within the sample, this clonotype is large. The CDR3 spells CASSETGEAYYGYTF. For the CDR3, the DNA is TGTGCCAGCAGTGAAACAGGGGAAGCCTACTATGGCTACACCTTC. The chain uses TRBV6-1 and TRBJ1-2; 7 bases are a match to TRBD1. The CDR3 loop spans 15 amino acids. Germline assignment: CDR1 MNHNS and CDR2 SASEGT. Trimming at V came to 2 bases and at J to 3 bases, leaving 6 bases not matched to a gene.

This sequence joins TRBV12-3 or TRBV12-4 and TRBJ1-1, with D hard to call. The CDR3 extends over 14 amino acids. V shed 1 base and J shed 5 bases, with 11 bases lying between them. The CDR3 DNA reads as TGTGCCAGCAGTTTAGAGGGCTGGGGAACTGAAGCTTTCTTT. Its protein is CASSLEGWGTEAFF.

The chain employs TRBV27 and TRBJ1-4; a possible D gene is TRBD1 (6 bases). Between the trimmed V and J ends, which lost 3 bases and 8 bases, there was a span of 10 bases. CDR1 and CDR2 from the germline V gene are MNHEY and SMNVEV (reference sequence). CDR3 length: 13 amino acids. The DNA for the CDR3 is TGTGCCAGCAGTTTCGGACAGCTGGAAAAACTGTTTTTT. This encodes CASSFGQLEKLFF.

This clonotype occurred once. The V gene is TRBV6-4, the J gene TRBJ2-4; 8 nucleotides match TRBD2. Trimming took 7 bases from V and 10 from J; bases not matched to a gene: 27. Germline V lookup: CDR1 MRHNA, CDR2 SNTAGT. There are 19 residues in the CDR3. The chain's CDR3 is CASILRAASGRWGKDIQYF. The DNA for the CDR3 is TGTGCCAGCATTCTCAGGGCGGCTAGCGGGCGGTGGGGCAAAGATATTCAGTACTTC.

By its share, this clonotype is large. This sequence joins TRBV6-5 and TRBJ2-6; D uncertain. V was pared by 0 bases and J by 0 bases, with 9 bases between. CDR3 size: 17 residues. Per the germline V gene, CDR1 is MNHEY and CDR2 is SVGAGI. The CDR3 loop reads CASSYSGQYSGANVLTF. CDR3 in DNA: TGTGCCAGCAGTTACTCCGGGCAGTACTCTGGGGCCAACGTCCTGACTTTC.

This clonotype was detected only a few times. The V and J genes are TRBV6-1 and TRBJ2-4; perhaps TRBD2 as D (6 bases). V shed 4 bases and J shed 2 bases, with 12 bases lying between them. The germline CDR1 and CDR2 sequences are MNHNS and SASEGT. This CDR3 spans 15 amino acids. DNA of the CDR3: TGTGCCAGCAGTGGTAGTAGCGGAACCAAAAACATTCAGTACTTC. This gives the protein CASSGSSGTKNIQYF.

This clonotype was observed many times. The V gene is TRBV10-2, the J gene TRBJ2-1, with TRBD1 matching 10 bases. Per the germline V gene, CDR1 is WSHSY and CDR2 is SAAADI. The CDR3 is 13 residues long. Trimming cost V 5 bases and J 7 bases; bases outside gene matches: 2. In nucleotides, the CDR3 is TGCGCCAGCAGTCTGGACAGGGGGAATGAGCAGTTCTTC. It translates to CASSLDRGNEQFF.

The V gene is TRBV6-5, the J gene TRBJ2-1; no definite D call. V was clipped by 2 bases and J by 4 bases, with 12 bases between them. The CDR3 runs to 15 residues. Looked up from germline, CDR1 is MNHEY and CDR2 is SVGAGI. CDR3 nucleotides: TGTGCCAGCAGTTACAGTGGGCCTGAATACAATGAGCAGTTCTTC. This codes for CASSYSGPEYNEQFF.

This chain's CDR3 is CASRPGGLAGLRAKNTQYF. CDR3 DNA: TGTGCCAGCCGCCCTGGAGGACTAGCGGGGCTGAGAGCCAAAAATACGCAGTACTTC. The chain has TRBV27 and TRBJ2-4, with 12 bases aligning to TRBD2. The germline CDR1 and CDR2 sequences are MNHEY and SMNVEV (reference sequence). This CDR3 region has 19 residues. V dropped 8 bases and J dropped 13; count of bases not matched to a gene: 27.

Worth noting for this clonotype: A read error may account for a junction end that differs from germline. The chain couples TRBV6-1 to TRBJ2-3; D is perhaps TRBD1 or TRBD2 (6 bases each). The CDR3 is made up of 14 amino acids. Germline CDR1 is MNHNS and CDR2 is SASEGT. CDR3 nucleotide sequence: TGTGGCAGCTCGGGGGCGCGAGCCAAAAATACGCAGTATTTC. Amino acid sequence: CGSSGARAKNTQYF.

This CDR3 is CASSFLAVSTDTQYF. CDR3 bases: TGTGCCAGCAGTTTCTTAGCGGTTAGCACAGATACGCAGTATTTT. The gene calls are TRBV27 and TRBJ2-3; possible D gene TRBD2, 6 bases. CDR3 length: 15 residues. Per germline, CDR1 MNHEY and CDR2 SMNVEV (reference sequence). Trimming shortened V by 3 bases and J by 0 bases, and 10 bases separated the two germline ends.

The chain recombines TRBV6-5 with TRBJ2-1; TRBD2 agrees at 7 bases. Germline V gene sequence: CDR1 MNHEY, CDR2 SVGAGI. This CDR3 has 16 residues. V lost 2 bases, J lost 4 bases, and 8 bases stayed unmatched. The DNA for the CDR3 is TGTGCCAGCAGTTACGGGCAGCTAGCGGATTACAATGAGCAGTTCTTC. Amino acid sequence: CASSYGQLADYNEQFF.

This clonotype showed up many times. The rearrangement links TRBV10-3 to TRBJ1-2; 8 bases agree with TRBD1. Germline V gene data show CDR1 as ENHRY and CDR2 as SYGVKD. J lost 2 bases, V lost 4 bases, and 6 bases had no gene match. CDR3 length: 15 residues. The CDR3 sequence is CAISVWTGLNYGYTF. The DNA for the CDR3 is TGTGCCATCAGTGTATGGACAGGGTTAAACTATGGCTACACCTTC.

This clonotype showed up just once. The gene calls are TRBV6-1 and TRBJ2-3; 13 nucleotides match TRBD2. V lost 5 bases, J lost 2 bases, and 16 bases stayed unmatched. This CDR3 has 20 amino acids. Germline values: CDR1 MNHNS, CDR2 SASEGT. The CDR3 loop reads CASSPREVLGLAGVTDTQYF. DNA for the CDR3: TGTGCCAGCAGTCCAAGGGAGGTTTTAGGACTAGCGGGAGTCACAGATACGCAGTATTTT.

The chain recombines TRBV10-1 with TRBJ2-1; 7 bases match TRBD1. Judging by the DNA end, TRBJ2-5 fits better; the J call may be wrong. CDR3 length: 14 residues. Per germline, CDR1 WNHNN and CDR2 SYGVQD (reference sequence). CDR3 sequence: CASSEYTGAETQYF. CDR3 in DNA: TGCGCCAGCAGTGAGTACACAGGGGCCGAGACCCAGTACTTC.

Remarks on this clonotype: The junction differs from germline at one of its ends, possibly a read error. The chain combines TRBV6-2 or TRBV6-3 with TRBJ2-5; D might be TRBD1 or TRBD2, each matching 6 bases. The CDR3 contains 14 residues. CDR1 and CDR2 (germline): MNHEY, SVGEGT. CDR3 residues: CAGIGGRDQDTQYF. The CDR3 DNA sequence: TGTGCGGGGATCGGGGGCCGGGACCAAGATACCCAGTACTTC.

The chain has TRBV6-1 and TRBJ2-1; D not resolved. The ends were cut back, 6 bases at V and 1 base at J, with 10 bases in the middle. The CDR3 runs 14 residues. Germline values: CDR1 MNHNS, CDR2 SASEGT. CDR3 in amino acids: CASRPRQSYNEQFF. CDR3 DNA: TGTGCCAGCAGACCGCGACAATCCTACAATGAGCAGTTCTTC.

The gene calls are TRBV12-3 or TRBV12-4 and TRBJ2-5; TRBD2 agrees at 9 bases. The CDR3 extends over 15 amino acids. With V trimmed by 6 bases and J by 5 bases, 10 bases remained unmatched. CDR3 in amino acids: CASRTRGGADETQYF. CDR3 nucleotide sequence: TGTGCCAGCAGGACTCGCGGGGGGGCCGACGAGACCCAGTACTTC.

The V and J genes are TRBV27 and TRBJ2-2; 10 bases line up with TRBD2. Germline CDR1 MNHEY, CDR2 SMNVEV (reference sequence). Trimming took 6 bases from V and 10 from J; bases not matched to a gene: 8. The CDR3 covers 14 residues. CDR3 residues: CASRMSGGDEELFF. CDR3 coding DNA: TGTGCCAGCAGGATGAGCGGGGGGGATGAGGAGCTGTTTTTT.

By share of the sample, this clonotype is medium-sized. The V gene is TRBV10-1, the J gene TRBJ2-3; D unresolved. Germline loops: CDR1 WNHNN, CDR2 SYGVQD (reference sequence). The V and J ends lost 3 bases and 1 base respectively, with 11 bases between them. This CDR3 comprises 15 residues. CDR3 nucleotides: TGCGCCAGCAGTGAACGTCGACTTGGCACAGATACGCAGTATTTT. The encoded protein is CASSERRLGTDTQYF.

This clonotype is categorized as medium-sized (0.01 to 0.1%). The chain recombines TRBV6-4 with TRBJ2-4, with 8 bases lining up with TRBD1. This CDR3 has 14 residues. V dropped 5 bases and J dropped 6; count of bases not matched to a gene: 6. In germline, CDR1 is MRHNA, CDR2 SNTAGT. CDR3: CASSPGGAGNIQYF. CDR3 sequence (DNA): TGTGCCAGCAGTCCAGGGGGCGCGGGAAACATTCAGTACTTC.

This clonotype ranks as medium-sized (0.01 to 0.1%). The chain carries TRBV6-5 and TRBJ1-2; no clear D. V was clipped by 0 bases and J by 3 bases, with 17 bases between them. Germline-derived CDR1 and CDR2 are MNHEY and SVGAGI. CDR3 size: 17 residues. The DNA for the CDR3 is TGTGCCAGCAGTTACTCGGTTCTTACAGCAAGAGACTATGGCTACACCTTC. It yields the protein CASSYSVLTARDYGYTF.

On this clonotype: One junction end disagrees with the germline gene, perhaps due to a read error. The chain uses TRBV6-1 and TRBJ1-1; 7 bases align to TRBD1. This CDR3 is built from 15 residues. Looked up from germline, CDR1 is MNHNS and CDR2 is SASEGT. DNA of the CDR3: TGTGCCAGCATCCGAAAGACAGGGATGAACACTGACTCTTCCTTC. Protein: CASIRKTGMNTDSSF.